The present T cell receptor (beta chain) was sequenced within a study of T cell repertoires in cytomegalovirus infection. Study as a whole: Indicated by public TCR beta signatures were CMV infection and matching HLA type. Study results and caveats: The cumulative frequency of public TCR beta families distinguished individuals who carried CMV together with the relevant HLA. Within the response measured ex vivo, HLA-C-restricted CMV-specific TCR beta clonotypes were dominant.

MiXCR was run by TCRdb on the reads, yielding one entry per CDR3 protein. The sample has some 400,000 distinct CDR3 sequences; over 15% are singletons. This clonotype was observed a few times. Antigen unknown. Germline CDR1 is SGHDN and CDR2 is FVKESK. The CDR3 is made up of 15 amino acids. V dropped 0 bases and J dropped 6; count of bases not matched to a gene: 8. The chain joins TRBV14 to TRBJ2-7, with TRBD2 identical over 7 bases. The sequence derives from a human donor in good health (CMV status not recorded). Some clones in this sample may be carry-over from other donors' samples. Sequencing input: PBMCs. As DNA, the CDR3 is TGTGCCAGCAGCCAAGAGGGGAGGGCAGGAGGCGAGCAGTACTTC. Translated, it gives CASSQEGRAGGEQYF.